This TCR beta chain was recovered during a study of blood T cells in healthy people across ages. Notes on the study in general: A greater number of naive CD4+ cells and higher diversity distinguished long-lived donors from aged donors. Using unsorted PBMCs precluded a conclusive naive versus antigen-experienced comparison. Roughly linearly, TCR beta diversity per million T cells fell as age increased.

This clonotype was detected a few times. Its antigen is as yet unknown. V was trimmed by 6 bases and J by 8 bases, leaving 13 bases between them. Germline V CDR1 and CDR2: MNHEY, SVGEGT. The CDR3 is 12 residues long. Next came a second PCR, run for about 7 to 12 cycles, which used a sample-barcoded 5' primer along with a J-beta primer mix. Each of the cDNA molecules was tagged by a template-switch adaptor with 12 random nucleotides. One entry per CDR3 protein results from TCRdb running MiXCR on the 5' RACE reads. The sample contains about 1.4 million distinct CDR3 sequences, approximately 59% of which appear only once.

The receptor comes from a man younger than 35 in good health. The sequenced material came from blood. The chain is built from TRBV6-2 or TRBV6-3 and TRBJ1-2, with a weak D call TRBD1 (5 bases). The CDR3 here is CASRTGLGGYTF. CDR3 in DNA: TGTGCCAGCAGAACAGGCCTAGGGGGCTACACCTTC.